This T cell receptor beta chain was sequenced in a study of CD8+ T cells in alopecia areata (dated by TCRdb to the late 2010s). At the level of the whole study: The treated patients took part in an open-label pilot trial in which moderate-to-severe alopecia areata was treated with oral tofacitinib at 5 to 10 mg twice daily. Tofacitinib was administered for 6 to 18 months, and 6 months of follow-up off drug were then conducted to assess delayed response and recurrence. For the treated patients, the SALT score, which quantifies what percentage of scalp surface area is affected, served as the measure of disease severity. High-throughput TCRbeta sequencing was used to examine T cell clonal expansion in alopecia areata in both the C3H/HeJ mouse model and human patients. On the human side, TCRbeta sequencing was run on scalp tissue and on sorted CD4+ and CD8+ peripheral blood T cells from healthy controls and from alopecia areata patients with either patchy or totalis/universalis disease. Patients on tofacitinib were biopsied at baseline and after 4 and 24 weeks of treatment, and several of the patients also had a later scalp biopsy. Scalp clonality was compared among normal scalp (n=4), patchy alopecia areata scalp (n=8), and alopecia totalis/universalis scalp (n=8). RNA was obtained with the PAXgene miRNA kit for fixed scalp, the miRNeasy kit for PBMCs, and the RNeasy kit for mouse skin. Amplification of TCRbeta CDR3 regions was done by immunoSEQ multiplex PCR using 35 Vbeta forward primers and 13 Jbeta reverse primers.

The CDR3, cysteine through phenylalanine, is 13 amino acids long. Left in the record is the CDR3 DNA by itself, 39 bases read in frame from the first base. For CDR1 and CDR2, the germline V gene (reference sequence) lists GTSNPN and SVGIG. V and J are truncated by 7 bases and 1 base respectively, leaving an intervening sequence of 13 bases. Findings and caveats that apply to the study as a whole: With tofacitinib, both scalp clonality and the number of expanded CD8+ clones among the top 100 scalp clones went down significantly. Resident alphabeta T cells in normal human skin are also sequenced, complicating scalp TCR repertoire analysis, unlike mouse skin dominated by gammadelta T cells. Compared with mice, TCR sequences shared between patients were less clear, possibly partly because of HLA diversity across the patient population. Because the treated cohort was small and included a single nonresponder, larger studies are needed to assess links between baseline CD8+ expansion and response. During tofacitinib treatment, many expanded lesional clones stuck around in both scalp and blood, and this persistence may partly explain why relapse happens after treatment is stopped. Lesional scalp, especially in alopecia totalis/universalis, showed higher clonality and more expanded CD8+ clones than normal scalp, suggesting antigenic drive.

Per the publication, the treatment or condition label means: oral pan-JAK inhibitor, 5-10 mg twice daily. From alopecia areata patients, peripheral blood was collected along with lesional scalp punch biopsies. PBMCs were isolated by density centrifugation and stained for CD3, CD4 and CD8, after which CD4+ and CD8+ T cells were sorted on a FACSAria. As for this clone: Its antigen is not yet known. Per-base quality was not reported, and no clone a single base away is much larger than it.

The method behind the library was the immunoSEQ multiplex PCR assay. RNA was extracted from all samples and reverse transcribed into cDNA, which served as template for TCR sequencing. First-strand cDNA was synthesized using SuperScript III with a 2:1 mix of oligo-dT and random hexamers. A synthetic immune receptor repertoire was used to measure amplification bias, and any remaining bias was corrected computationally. In the original analysis: After raw reads were preprocessed to remove errors, the CDR3 was defined following IMGT conventions as running from the conserved cysteine to phenylalanine. Clonality was computed as 1 minus the Shannon entropy, with the entropy normalized by log2 of the number of productive unique TCRs. CD4 or CD8 identity of scalp clones was inferred by cross-referencing scalp TCRbeta sequences with sorted blood CD4 and CD8 repertoires. TCRdb's version of the immuneACCESS table is confined to in-frame rearrangements and falls short of the full clone set. An unresolved V gene accounts for under half of the shortfall where checked; the remainder is of unknown origin. V and J calls plus clone size are reproduced from that table; the DNA served to infer D and trimming. The sample contains fewer than 200,000 clones, 58% of them found a single time. The ten biggest clones cover about a sixth of the sample.

The chain is encoded by TRBV30 joined to TRBJ1-1, with a weak D call of TRBD1 (5 bases match). The sequences come from CD4+ T cells sorted from blood, collected between weeks 55 and 70, from a patient treated with tofacitinib. The TCR was taken from a human donor with alopecia areata. The CDR3 protein sequence reads: CASDRSPNTEAFF. At the DNA level, the sequence is TGTGCCTCCGACAGAAGCCCGAACACTGAAGCTTTCTTT.